This T cell receptor beta chain derives from a study of a mutant IDH1 vaccine in newly diagnosed glioma. Study-wide results and caveats: A vaccine-induced immune response developed in more than 85% of the patients. Among top peripheral T cell clonotypes, changes seemed unrelated to pseudoprogression.

Only in-frame clones appear in the TCRdb table, and some are missing; sequencing was by immunoSEQ multiplex PCR. There are around 69,000 clones in the sample; around nine tenths occur only once, and more than 1.5% lies in the top ten. On this clone: Its antigen is still unknown.

This CDR3 has 16 residues. Germline V gene data show CDR1 as SGHVS and CDR2 as FQNEAQ. The V and J ends lost 1 base and 1 base respectively, with 10 bases between them. Time point defined: week 35, safety follow-up. With topical imiquimod, each dose of the vaccine consisted of 300 ug of mutant IDH1 20-mer peptide. New WHO grade 3 or 4 astrocytomas that were IDH1-mutant and ATRX-lost occurred in the donors. The source of this sequence is a man under 40 with glioma. The chain links TRBV7-8 to TRBJ1-4; unclear D gene. The sequences come from PBMCs, collected from a glioma patient whose treatment included an IDH1 peptide vaccine. In DNA, the CDR3 is TGTGCCAGCAGCTTAGTCTTTCCAGGAACTAATGAAAAACTGTTTTTT. This encodes CASSLVFPGTNEKLFF. Drawing the rest from reference TRBV7-8 and TRBJ1-4, the complete variable domain is GAGVSQSPRYKVAKRGQDVALRCDPISGHVSLFWYQQALGQGPEFLTYFQNEAQLDKSGLPSDRFFAERPEGSVSTLKIQRTQQEDSAVYLCASSLVFPGTNEKLFFGSGTQLSVL.